A single TCR beta chain is shown here with its context. This CDR3 is built from 14 residues. Germline V lookup: CDR1 SGDLS, CDR2 YYNGEE. Trimming took off 4 bases at V and 2 bases at J, with 13 bases between the two ends. In the source study's methods: From reference gene primer amplification, estimates of nucleated cell counts were derived. TCRdb's table, derived via immunoSEQ multiplex PCR, lists solely in-frame clones and lacks some. V and J calls and clone size follow that table, whereas D and trimming were derived from the DNA. The table has about 150,000 clones, around 85% seen once. The data were obtained in a study of blood T cell repertoires in COVID-19. Across the whole study: PBMCs, B-cell-depleted T cells, or T cells were the source of the cDNA or gDNA that made up the material.

The sample comprised peripheral blood. The TCR originated in a human donor in a cohort sampled during active COVID-19. V and J are TRBV9 and TRBJ2-7; D may be TRBD1 (5 bases). As DNA, the CDR3 is TGTGCCAGCAGCCCCGGCGAAGGGGCCTACGAGCAGTACTTC. Its protein product is CASSPGEGAYEQYF.